The 8 T cell receptor beta chains in this list originate from one sample, sequenced in a study of CD8+ T cells in alopecia areata. Extracted RNA was reverse transcribed, and the resulting cDNA served as sequencing template. Only in-frame clones appear in the TCRdb table, and some are missing; sequencing was by immunoSEQ multiplex PCR. Here the sample spans 90,000 to 120,000 clones, around 59% being singletons. The sequenced material came from CD8+ T cells sorted from blood. The receptors come from a human donor in good health.

This chain links TRBV6-5 with TRBJ1-2; unclear D gene. CDR1 MNHEY and CDR2 SVGAGI come from the germline V gene. V gave up 5 bases and J gave up 5 bases, with 18 bases separating them. The CDR3 consists of 15 residues. DNA of the CDR3: TGTGCCAGCAGTCGAGGACCGGCCGTGGGGTATGGCTACACCTTC. As protein: CASSRGPAVGYGYTF.

V and J are TRBV2 and TRBJ2-5; D remains unclear. V was pared by 9 bases and J by 8 bases, with 16 bases between. The CDR3 consists of 12 residues. The V gene's germline CDR1 is SNHLY and CDR2 FYNNEI. The CDR3 here is CASLAPKRTQYF. The CDR3 DNA is TGTGCCAGTTTGGCGCCCAAGAGAACCCAGTACTTC.

This clone was observed a single time. Compared with germline, one end of the junction differs, possibly owing to a read error. V and J are TRBV6-5 and TRBJ2-7, with D possibly being TRBD1 (5 bases). The CDR3 is made up of 14 amino acids. Germline V lookup: CDR1 MNHEY, CDR2 SVGAGI. The CDR3 DNA follows: TGTGCCAGCAGCCCTACCCCCGTCCCTCAGGGTTTGCACTTC. Translating it yields CASSPTPVPQGLHF.

Ten or more counts support this clone. The genes are TRBV7-9 and TRBJ2-2; TRBD1 matches at 7 bases. V shed 10 bases, J shed 0 bases, and the junction held 8 bases outside the gene matches. In germline, CDR1 is SEHNR, CDR2 FQNEAQ (reference sequence). The CDR3 runs 15 residues. The CDR3 loop reads CATAWDRANTGELFF. The CDR3 DNA sequence: TGTGCCACCGCCTGGGACAGAGCGAACACCGGGGAGCTGTTTTTT.

V usage is TRBV5-1 and J usage is TRBJ2-7; D possibly corresponds to TRBD2 (5 bases). V was trimmed by 4 bases and J by 2 bases, leaving 13 bases between them. The length of the CDR3 is 14 residues. Per the germline V gene, CDR1 is SGHRS and CDR2 is YFSETQ. CDR3 sequence (DNA): TGCGCCAGCAGCATAGGACTTTGGACCTACGAGCAGTACTTC. Its protein is CASSIGLWTYEQYF.

This clone occurred once. The chain recombines TRBV5-1 with TRBJ1-1, with a weak D call TRBD1 (6 bases). This CDR3 is built from 15 residues. Germline V gene data show CDR1 as SGHRS and CDR2 as YFSETQ. Written as DNA, the CDR3 is TGCGCTAGTATATTGTACAGGGCCGGGGTCACTGAAGCTTTCTTT. Encoded protein: CASILYRAGVTEAFF.

This clone was counted a single time. The CDR3 region is CSATGDYGYTF. The CDR3 nucleotides read TGCAGCGCAACGGGTGACTATGGCTACACCTTC. V gene TRBV29-1 combines with J gene TRBJ1-2; D call uncertain. Per the germline V gene, CDR1 is SQVTM and CDR2 is ANQGSEA. The CDR3 length is 11 residues. Trimming cost V 7 bases and J 3 bases, with 9 bases left between them.

A remark on this clone: Compared with germline, one end of the junction differs, possibly owing to a read error. This sequence joins TRBV7-7 and TRBJ2-5; TRBD2 might be the D (5 bases). Germline CDR1 reads SSHAT; CDR2 reads FNYEAQ (reference sequence). There are 14 residues in the CDR3. CDR3 protein: CASSLALSQETQYF. The CDR3 coding sequence is TGTGCTAGCAGCTTAGCGTTATCCCAAGAGACCCAGTACTTC. Full variable domain (remainder filled in from reference TRBV7-7 and TRBJ2-5): GAGVSQSPRYKVTKRGQDVTLRCDPISSHATLYWYQQALGQGPEFLTYFNYEAQPDKSGLPSDRFSAERPEGSISTLTIQRTEQRDSAMYRCASSLALSQETQYFGPGTRLLVL.